The clone carrying this TCR beta chain was seen many times. J gave up 4 bases and V 4 bases, and 7 bases lay outside the gene matches. Germline assignment: CDR1 SGHRS and CDR2 YFSETQ. The CDR3 runs 14 residues. This sample stems from a study of neurological immune-mediated disorders. Via MiXCR, TCRdb re-called the 5' RACE reads, giving one row per CDR3 protein. The data hold roughly 30,000 distinct CDR3 sequences, with less than 25% observed a single time. The chain links TRBV5-1 to TRBJ2-5; 7 bases are a match to TRBD2. Sequenced input: CD4+ T cells from blood. This receptor was identified in a man aged 50 to 60 with HTLV-1-associated myelopathy (HAM/TSP). The CDR3 DNA sequence: TGCGCCAGCAGCCCCCAGGTAGCGGGAGAGACCCAGTACTTC. Its protein product is CASSPQVAGETQYF.